This T cell receptor (beta chain) originates from a study of shared clonotypes between healthy human individuals. Repertoires were generated with immunoSEQ multiplex PCR, while TCRdb's copy carries only in-frame clones and drops some. The sample lists hundreds of thousands of clones, around 97% occurring once. The CDR3 totals 14 residues. With 4 bases removed from V and 5 bases from J, the gap between germline ends came to 15 bases. Germline V gene sequence: CDR1 SGHRS, CDR2 YFSETQ. Findings and caveats of the study: The generation probabilities recorded for non-shared clonotypes fell below those of clonotypes shared by all four donors.

On this clone: Its antigen remains unidentified.

V usage is TRBV5-1 and J usage is TRBJ2-5; D not certain. Sequencing input: naive CD4+ T cells sorted from blood. Subset meaning: CD45RA+ positively selected. The origin of this receptor is a woman aged 25 to 39 in good health. Written as DNA, the CDR3 is TGCGCCAGCAGCCCGGATTTATCTAGTGAGACCCAGTACTTC. It codes for CASSPDLSSETQYF.